Included here is one T cell receptor (beta chain) sequence, with context. Its cognate antigen is unknown. This record comes from a study of cytomegalovirus exposure and HLA in healthy donors. Study-wide points: Sequencing depth across donors, presence/absence analyses assumed, was roughly uniform. The classifier, whose performance was assessed in both the original and validation cohorts, reportedly diagnosed cytomegalovirus status with high specificity and sensitivity.

It was with 60 Vbeta and 13 Jbeta primers that the PCR ran. Clones were sequenced by immunoSEQ multiplex PCR, and TCRdb holds only the in-frame ones, with some missing. The sample has under 200,000 clones, roughly 65% seen once. The CDR3 is made up of 17 amino acids. V lost 0 bases and J lost 1; bases outside the gene matches: 9. Germline V gives CDR1 SGHRS, CDR2 YFSETQ. Specimen: PBMCs. The rearrangement links TRBV5-1 to TRBJ1-2; 7 bases line up with TRBD1. The receptor's source is a woman aged 18-30 years in good health and CMV-seropositive. For the CDR3, the DNA is TGCGCCAGCAGCTTGGGTTCGAGGGACAGCATTAACTATGGCTACACCTTC. Encoded protein: CASSLGSRDSINYGYTF.